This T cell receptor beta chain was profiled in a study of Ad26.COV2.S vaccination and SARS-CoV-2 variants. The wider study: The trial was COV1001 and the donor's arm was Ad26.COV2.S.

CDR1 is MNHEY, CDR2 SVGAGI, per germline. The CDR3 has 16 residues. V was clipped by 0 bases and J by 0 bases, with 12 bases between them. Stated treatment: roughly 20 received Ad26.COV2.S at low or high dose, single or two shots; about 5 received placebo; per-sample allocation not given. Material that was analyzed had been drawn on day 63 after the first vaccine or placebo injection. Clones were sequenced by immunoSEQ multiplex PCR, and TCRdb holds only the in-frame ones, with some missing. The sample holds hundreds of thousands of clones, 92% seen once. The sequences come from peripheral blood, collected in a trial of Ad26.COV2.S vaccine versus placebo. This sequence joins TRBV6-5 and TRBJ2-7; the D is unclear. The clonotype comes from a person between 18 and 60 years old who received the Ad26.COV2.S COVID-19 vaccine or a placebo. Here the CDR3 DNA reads TGTGCCAGCAGTTACTCGATCGAGAAGGGCTCCTACGAGCAGTACTTC. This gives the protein CASSYSIEKGSYEQYF.